This T cell receptor (beta chain) was profiled in a study of cytomegalovirus exposure and HLA in healthy donors. Study results and limitations: In vitro checks showed that three CMV-associated chains really do target CMV antigens. A later analysis found most CMV-associated TCR beta chains apparently HLA-restricted. Presence/absence comparisons presumed near-even sequencing depth among donors.

The PCR used 60 Vbeta and 13 Jbeta primers. The assay was immunoSEQ multiplex PCR, and TCRdb's table has in-frame clones only and misses some. The table lists some 150,000 clones, more than 75% of them singletons. The CDR3 is made up of 19 amino acids. The germline gives CDR1 LNHDA, CDR2 SQIVND (reference sequence). V gave up 5 bases and J gave up 4 bases; unmatched junction bases: 12. Note on this clone: What it binds is unknown.

The sequence came from a middle-aged woman in good health and CMV-seropositive. The sequenced material came from PBMCs. The V gene is TRBV19, the J gene TRBJ2-2; 14 nucleotides agree with TRBD2. CDR3 residues: CASSPRLAGGPSGTGELFF. The CDR3 bases are TGTGCCAGTAGTCCGCGACTAGCGGGAGGGCCATCAGGCACCGGGGAGCTGTTTTTT.